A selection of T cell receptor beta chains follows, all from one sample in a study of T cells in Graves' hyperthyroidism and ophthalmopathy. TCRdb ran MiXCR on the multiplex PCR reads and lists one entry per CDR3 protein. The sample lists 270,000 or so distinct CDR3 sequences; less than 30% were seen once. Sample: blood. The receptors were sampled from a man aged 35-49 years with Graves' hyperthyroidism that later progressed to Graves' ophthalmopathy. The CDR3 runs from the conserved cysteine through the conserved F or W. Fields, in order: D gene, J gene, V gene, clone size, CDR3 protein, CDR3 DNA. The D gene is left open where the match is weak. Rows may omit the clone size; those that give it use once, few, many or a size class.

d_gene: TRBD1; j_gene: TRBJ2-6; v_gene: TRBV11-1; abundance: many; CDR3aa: CASSPRQGRSGANVLTF; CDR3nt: TGTGCCAGCAGCCCACGACAGGGACGGTCTGGGGCCAACGTCCTGACTTTC
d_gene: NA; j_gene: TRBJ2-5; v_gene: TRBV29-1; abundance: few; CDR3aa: CSVEDGQQETQYF; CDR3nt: TGCAGCGTTGAAGATGGACAGCAAGAGACCCAGTACTTC
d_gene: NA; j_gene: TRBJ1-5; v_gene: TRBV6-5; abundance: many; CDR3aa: CASSPTYRLNQPQHF; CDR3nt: TGTGCCAGCAGTCCGACGTACAGGTTGAATCAGCCCCAGCATTTT
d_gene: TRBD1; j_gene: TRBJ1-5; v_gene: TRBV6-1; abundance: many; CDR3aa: CASRATGFNQPQHF; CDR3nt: TGTGCCAGCAGGGCGACAGGGTTCAATCAGCCCCAGCATTTT
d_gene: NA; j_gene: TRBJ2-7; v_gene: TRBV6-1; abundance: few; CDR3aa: CASTDSGGSEQYF; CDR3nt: TGTGCCAGCACCGATTCGGGGGGCTCCGAGCAGTACTTC
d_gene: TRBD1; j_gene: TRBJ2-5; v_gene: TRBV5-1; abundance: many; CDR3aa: CASSPGQGAWETQYF; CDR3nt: TGCGCCAGCAGCCCCGGACAGGGGGCATGGGAGACCCAGTACTTC
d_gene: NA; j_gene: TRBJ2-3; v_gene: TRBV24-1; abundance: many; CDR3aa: CATSAPSFDTQYF; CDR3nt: TGTGCCACCAGTGCCCCCTCTTTTGATACGCAGTATTTT
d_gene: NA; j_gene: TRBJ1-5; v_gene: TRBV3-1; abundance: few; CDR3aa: CGSSPGRNQPQHF; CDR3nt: TGTGGCAGCAGCCCGGGACGGAATCAGCCCCAGCATTTT
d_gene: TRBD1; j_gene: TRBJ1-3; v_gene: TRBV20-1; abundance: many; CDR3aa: CSARTRDREGNTIYF; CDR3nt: TGCAGTGCTAGAACGAGGGACAGGGAGGGAAACACCATATATTTT
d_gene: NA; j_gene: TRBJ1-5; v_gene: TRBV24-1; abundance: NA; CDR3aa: CATSDEAGTQPQHF; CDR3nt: TGTGCCACCAGTGATGAGGCAGGGACTCAGCCCCAGCATTTT
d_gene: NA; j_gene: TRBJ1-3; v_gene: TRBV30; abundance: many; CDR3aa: CAWSRGSGNTIYF; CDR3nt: TGTGCCTGGAGTAGAGGGTCTGGAAACACCATATATTTT
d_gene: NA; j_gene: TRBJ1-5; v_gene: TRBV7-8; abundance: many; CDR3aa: CASSLNSGTTYSNQPQHF; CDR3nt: TGTGCCAGCAGCTTAAACAGTGGGACAACCTATAGCAATCAGCCCCAGCATTTT
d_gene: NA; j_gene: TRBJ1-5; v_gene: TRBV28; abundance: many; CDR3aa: CASSFPGDVQPQHF; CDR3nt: TGTGCCAGCAGTTTCCCAGGGGATGTGCAGCCCCAGCATTTT
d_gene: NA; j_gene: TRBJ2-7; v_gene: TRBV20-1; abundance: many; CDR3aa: CSTVRYEQYF; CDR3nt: TGCAGTACCGTCCGCTACGAGCAGTACTTC
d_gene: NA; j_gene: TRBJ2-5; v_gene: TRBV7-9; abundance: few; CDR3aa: CASSFLTGNGETQYF; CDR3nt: TGTGCCAGCAGCTTTTTAACCGGGAATGGGGAGACCCAGTACTTC
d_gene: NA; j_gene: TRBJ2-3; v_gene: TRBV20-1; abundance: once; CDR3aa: CSVSRDTDTQYF; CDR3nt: TGCAGTGTGAGCCGGGACACAGATACGCAGTATTTT
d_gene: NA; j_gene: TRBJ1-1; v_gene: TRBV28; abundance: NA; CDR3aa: CATLWNTEAFF; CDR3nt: TGTGCCACCTTATGGAACACTGAAGCTTTCTTT
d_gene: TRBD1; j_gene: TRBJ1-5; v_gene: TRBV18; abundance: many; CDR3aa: CASSPTGNSNQPQHF; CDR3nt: TGTGCCAGCTCACCGACAGGGAATAGCAATCAGCCCCAGCATTTT
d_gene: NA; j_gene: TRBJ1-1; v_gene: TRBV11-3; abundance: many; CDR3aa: CASSLVGEVTEAFF; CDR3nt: TGTGCCAGCAGCTTAGTAGGGGAGGTGACTGAAGCTTTCTTT
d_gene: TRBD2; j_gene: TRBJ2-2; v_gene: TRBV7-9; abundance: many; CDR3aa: CASSLLAADTGELFF; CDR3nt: TGTGCCAGCAGCTTACTAGCGGCGGACACCGGGGAGCTGTTTTTT
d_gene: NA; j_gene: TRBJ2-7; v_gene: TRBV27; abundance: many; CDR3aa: CASSQATGTYEQYF; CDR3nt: TGTGCCAGCAGTCAGGCGACAGGTACCTACGAGCAGTACTTC
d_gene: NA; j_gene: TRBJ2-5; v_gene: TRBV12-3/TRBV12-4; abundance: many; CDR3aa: CASSFRAAQYF; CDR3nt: TGTGCCAGCAGTTTCCGGGCGGCCCAGTACTTC
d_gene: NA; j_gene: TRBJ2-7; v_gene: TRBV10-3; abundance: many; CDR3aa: CAISDRGDEQYF; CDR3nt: TGTGCCATCAGTGACCGGGGCGACGAGCAGTACTTC
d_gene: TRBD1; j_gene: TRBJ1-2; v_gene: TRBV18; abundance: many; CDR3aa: CASSEGQGAIGYTF; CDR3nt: TGTGCCAGCTCGGAAGGACAGGGGGCAATTGGCTACACCTTC
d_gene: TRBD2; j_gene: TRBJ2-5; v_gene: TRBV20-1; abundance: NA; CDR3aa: CSARRASGSPETQYF; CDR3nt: TGCAGTGCTAGACGTGCTAGCGGGAGTCCAGAGACCCAGTACTTC
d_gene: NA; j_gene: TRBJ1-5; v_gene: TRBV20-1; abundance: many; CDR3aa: CSANTGTEVNQPQHF; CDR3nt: TGCAGTGCAAATACCGGGACCGAGGTCAATCAGCCCCAGCATTTT
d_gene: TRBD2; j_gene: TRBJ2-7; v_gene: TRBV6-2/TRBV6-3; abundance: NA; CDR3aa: CASSFAGLGYYEQYF; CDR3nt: TGTGCCAGCAGCTTCGCGGGACTAGGATACTACGAGCAGTACTTC
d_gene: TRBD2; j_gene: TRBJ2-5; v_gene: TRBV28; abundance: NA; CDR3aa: CASRPLAGGSETQYF; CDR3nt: TGTGCCAGCAGGCCACTAGCGGGAGGCTCAGAGACCCAGTACTTC
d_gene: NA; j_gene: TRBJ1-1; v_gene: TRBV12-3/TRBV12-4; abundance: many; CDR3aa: CASSLSMNTEAFF; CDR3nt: TGTGCCAGCAGTCTATCAATGAACACTGAAGCTTTCTTT
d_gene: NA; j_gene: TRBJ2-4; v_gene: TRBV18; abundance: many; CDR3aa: CASSPKWAKGPAKNIQYF; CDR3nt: TGTGCCAGCTCACCAAAGTGGGCGAAGGGGCCAGCCAAAAACATTCAGTACTTC
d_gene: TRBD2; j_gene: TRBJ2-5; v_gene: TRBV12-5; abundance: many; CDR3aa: CASGSGLAGGPAETQYF; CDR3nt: TGTGCTAGTGGTTCTGGACTAGCGGGAGGGCCCGCGGAGACCCAGTACTTC
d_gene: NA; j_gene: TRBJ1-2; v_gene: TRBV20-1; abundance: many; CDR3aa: CSATAQDEGYGYTF; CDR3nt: TGCAGTGCCACGGCGCAAGACGAGGGGTATGGCTACACCTTC
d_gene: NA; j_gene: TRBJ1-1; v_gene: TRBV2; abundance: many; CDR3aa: CASSEIGPGTEAFF; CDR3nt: TGTGCCAGCAGTGAGATAGGCCCAGGCACTGAAGCTTTCTTT
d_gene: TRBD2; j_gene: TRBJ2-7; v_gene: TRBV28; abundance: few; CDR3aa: CASSKSSGGSYEQYF; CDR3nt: TGTGCCAGCAGTAAATCTAGCGGAGGGTCCTACGAGCAGTACTTC
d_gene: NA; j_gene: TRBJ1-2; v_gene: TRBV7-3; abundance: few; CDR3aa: CASSLDPASYGYTF; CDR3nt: TGTGCCAGCAGCTTAGACCCAGCCTCCTATGGCTACACCTTC
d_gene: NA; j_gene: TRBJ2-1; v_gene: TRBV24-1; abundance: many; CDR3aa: CATSDSYGHPGNEQFF; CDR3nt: TGTGCCACCAGTGATTCTTACGGCCATCCGGGTAATGAGCAGTTCTTC
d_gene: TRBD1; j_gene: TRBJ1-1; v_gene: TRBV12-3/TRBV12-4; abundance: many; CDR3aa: CASSMQPGQGGNTEAFF; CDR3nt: TGTGCCAGCAGTATGCAGCCGGGACAGGGTGGAAACACTGAAGCTTTCTTT
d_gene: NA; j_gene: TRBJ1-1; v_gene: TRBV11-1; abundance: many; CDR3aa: CASSQPQFPYTEAFF; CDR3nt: TGTGCCAGCAGCCAACCTCAATTCCCGTACACTGAAGCTTTCTTT
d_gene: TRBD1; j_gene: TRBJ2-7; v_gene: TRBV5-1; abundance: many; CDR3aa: CASSIRTGARDEQYF; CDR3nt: TGCGCCAGCAGCATTAGGACAGGGGCTCGCGACGAGCAGTACTTC
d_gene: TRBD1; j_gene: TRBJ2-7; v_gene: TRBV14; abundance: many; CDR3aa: CASRPGQGGFYEQYF; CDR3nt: TGTGCCAGCAGACCCGGACAGGGTGGGTTCTACGAGCAGTACTTC
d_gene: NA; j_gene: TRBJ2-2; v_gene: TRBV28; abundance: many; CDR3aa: CASGGTVNTGELFF; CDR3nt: TGTGCCAGTGGGGGAACAGTGAACACCGGGGAGCTGTTTTTT
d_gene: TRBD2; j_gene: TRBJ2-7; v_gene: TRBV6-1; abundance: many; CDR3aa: CASNPTSGSDEQYF; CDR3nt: TGTGCCAGCAACCCGACTAGCGGCTCCGACGAGCAGTACTTC
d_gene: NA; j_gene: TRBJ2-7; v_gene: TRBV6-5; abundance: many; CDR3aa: CASSTEYEQYF; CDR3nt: TGTGCCAGCAGTACAGAGTACGAGCAGTACTTC
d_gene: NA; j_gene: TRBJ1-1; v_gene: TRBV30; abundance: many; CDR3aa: CAWSVRNTEAFF; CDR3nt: TGTGCCTGGAGTGTACGAAACACTGAAGCTTTCTTT
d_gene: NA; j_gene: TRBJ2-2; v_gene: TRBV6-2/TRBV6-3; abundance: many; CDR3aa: CASSYGTSNTGELFF; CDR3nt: TGTGCCAGCAGTTACGGTACCAGTAACACCGGGGAGCTGTTTTTT
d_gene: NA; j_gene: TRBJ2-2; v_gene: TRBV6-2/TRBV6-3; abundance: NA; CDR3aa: CASSSRSGGELFF; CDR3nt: TGTGCCAGCAGTTCCAGATCCGGCGGGGAGCTGTTTTTT